A selection of T cell receptor beta chains follows, all from one sample in a study of blood T cell repertoires in COVID-19. The method was immunoSEQ multiplex PCR; TCRdb's version includes in-frame clones alone and lacks a portion of them. The repertoire holds hundreds of thousands of clones, with roughly 90% as singletons. Sequences were obtained from peripheral blood. These receptors came from a man between 18 and 29 years old with COVID-19, enrolled during active disease. The CDR3 runs from the conserved cysteine through the conserved F or W. A D gene is named only where the DNA matches it firmly. Rows may omit the clone size; those that give it use once, few, many or a size class.

j_call v_call d_call clone_size cdr3_nt cdr3_aa
TRBJ2-7 TRBV2 . . TGTGCCAGCAGAGTCGACAGGTACGACTCCTACGAGCAGTACTTC CASRVDRYDSYEQYF
TRBJ1-1 TRBV25-1 . . TGTGCCAGCAGGGGCGCAGGGGAATGGACTGAAGCTTTCTTT CASRGAGEWTEAFF
TRBJ2-3 TRBV24-1 TRBD2 few TGTGCCACCAGTGCGTCTAGCGGGAGGTCAGATACGCAGTATTTT CATSASSGRSDTQYF
TRBJ2-6 TRBV5-1 . . TGCGCCAGCAGCTTACGGGACACAGGCTCTGGGGCCAACGTCCTGACTTTC CASSLRDTGSGANVLTF
TRBJ2-7 TRBV12-5 TRBD1 . TGTGCTAGTGGTTTGGTACTGGGGACAGAATCCTCCGAGCAGTACTTC CASGLVLGTESSEQYF
TRBJ1-2 TRBV6-5 . . TGTGCCAGCAGTTCCAATGCGGGGCCCTATGGCTACACCTTC CASSSNAGPYGYTF
TRBJ2-3 TRBV9 . . TGTGCCAGCAGTGGAGGGCAACCTAGGTACACAGATACGCAGTATTTT CASSGGQPRYTDTQYF
TRBJ2-5 TRBV4-1 TRBD2 . TGCGCCAGCAGCCAAGATCGGGTGAGCGGGAGGGTAGAGACCCAGTACTTC CASSQDRVSGRVETQYF
TRBJ2-7 TRBV7-9 . few TGTGCCAGCAGCTTAGCTCGGGGGTTAAAGGACGAGCAGTACTTC CASSLARGLKDEQYF
TRBJ1-2 TRBV19 . . TGTGCCAGTAGTATACGGCGGGGGGGAAACTATGGCTACACCTTC CASSIRRGGNYGYTF
TRBJ2-1 TRBV27 . . TGTGCCAGCTCCTTCCGGGACTTGGCAAGCGATGAGCAGTTCTTC CASSFRDLASDEQFF
TRBJ2-2 TRBV2 TRBD1 . TGTGCCAGCAGTGGAGGGACAGGCGGTAGCACCGGGGAGCTGTTTTTT CASSGGTGGSTGELFF
TRBJ2-2 TRBV19 . . TGTGCCAGTAGTCTTCGGGCGGGGGCGCCCCTCGGGGAGCTGTTTTTT CASSLRAGAPLGELFF
TRBJ2-7 TRBV15 . . TGTGCCACCAGCAGATGGCTAGCCAACGAGCAGTACTTC CATSRWLANEQYF
TRBJ2-3 TRBV7-2 . . TGTGCCAGCAGCCCCCTAGCGACGAGCGGGGATACGCAGTATTTT CASSPLATSGDTQYF
TRBJ1-2 TRBV19 TRBD1 . TGTGCCAGTAGTACAACAGGGGGCGGCTATGGCTACACCTTC CASSTTGGGYGYTF
TRBJ2-5 TRBV6-5 TRBD2 . TGTGCCAGCAGTTACCGAACGGGAGGAGAGACCCAGTACTTC CASSYRTGGETQYF
TRBJ1-4 TRBV6-5 . once TGTGCCAGCAGCCTTTATCCAGCAACTAATGAAAAACTGTTTTTT CASSLYPATNEKLFF
TRBJ1-1 TRBV19 . . TGTGCCAGTAGTCGCGGAATTGAAGCTTTCTTT CASSRGIEAFF
TRBJ1-6 TRBV6-5 TRBD1 once TGTGCCGCCCGGGACAGCACTTACTATAATTCACCCCTCCACTTT CAARDSTYYNSPLHF
TRBJ1-1 TRBV11-2 TRBD1 . TGTGCCAGCAGTCGACAGGGAACTGAAGCTTTCTTT CASSRQGTEAFF
TRBJ2-7 TRBV6-5 . . TGTGCCAGCAGTTACTCGAGACAGGGGAGGGGCGAGCAGTACTTC CASSYSRQGRGEQYF
TRBJ2-7 TRBV5-4 . . TGTGCCAGCAGCTTGGCCCCCCCGCGGGAGCAGTACTTC CASSLAPPREQYF
TRBJ1-4 TRBV2 TRBD1 once TGTGCCAGCAGTGTAGGACAGGGTATGGAAAAACTGTTTTTT CASSVGQGMEKLFF
TRBJ1-2 TRBV2 TRBD1 few TGTGCCAGCAGAGGCCAACGGGACAGCAGGATCCGTGGCTACACCTTC CASRGQRDSRIRGYTF
TRBJ2-7 TRBV10-2 . . TGCGCCAGCAGTGAGTCGTGGGGGCCCTACGAGCAGTACTTC CASSESWGPYEQYF
TRBJ1-4 TRBV14 . . TGTGCCAGCAGTCGCAGCGGGCATGAAAAACTGTTTTTT CASSRSGHEKLFF
TRBJ2-1 TRBV4-1 . . TGCGCCAGCAGCCAAGATAACAGGGAGGGCAATGAGCAGTTCTTC CASSQDNREGNEQFF
TRBJ2-3 TRBV7-3 TRBD1 . TGTGCCAGCAGCTCGGACAGGGGGGCAGATACGCAGTATTTT CASSSDRGADTQYF
TRBJ2-7 TRBV7-8 TRBD1 . TGTGCCAGCAGCTTGACAGGGGGTGAGCAGTACTTC CASSLTGGEQYF
TRBJ2-7 TRBV2 . . TGTGCCAGCAAGGGAGTCTCCTACGAGCAGTACTTC CASKGVSYEQYF
TRBJ1-3 TRBV5-8 . once TGTGCCAGCAGCTTGGGGACAGTCTCTGGAAACACCATATATTTT CASSLGTVSGNTIYF
TRBJ1-1 TRBV13 . once TGTGCCAGCAGCTCCCTAGGGGACACCACTGAAGCTTTCTTT CASSSLGDTTEAFF
TRBJ1-2 TRBV29-1 . once TGCAGCGTTCAGGGAGGGGGCTATGGCTACACCTTC CSVQGGGYGYTF
TRBJ2-5 TRBV13 TRBD2 . TGTGCCAGCAGCCGGGAGGCTGCGGCCCAGTACTTC CASSREAAAQYF
TRBJ2-2 TRBV10-2 . . TGCGCCAGCAGGAAGGCGGGCCCGAACACCGGGGAGCTGTTTTTT CASRKAGPNTGELFF
TRBJ2-3 TRBV18 TRBD1 once TGTGCCAGCTCACCGGACAGGCGAGGCACAGATACGCAGTATTTT CASSPDRRGTDTQYF
TRBJ2-1 TRBV29-1 . . TGCAGCGTTGAGACTCCAGGGGTCACGTACAATGAGCAGTTCTTC CSVETPGVTYNEQFF
TRBJ1-2 TRBV14 . . TGTGCCAGCAGCCAAGATGGAGAATTTTACGGCTACACCTTC CASSQDGEFYGYTF
TRBJ2-3 TRBV5-5 . once TGTGCCAGCAGCATCTGGACAGGCACAGATACGCAGTATTTT CASSIWTGTDTQYF
TRBJ2-7 TRBV2 TRBD1 . TGTGCCAGCAGTGAAGCGCTTTGGGACAGCGAGCAGTACTTC CASSEALWDSEQYF
TRBJ2-7 TRBV6-2/TRBV6-3 . . TGTGCCAGCAGTCCGGGCTTCGGACTATCCTACGAGCAGTACTTC CASSPGFGLSYEQYF
TRBJ1-5 TRBV21-1 . . TGTGCCAGCCGGCGGGACAGGGGAAGTCAGCCCCAGCATTTT CASRRDRGSQPQHF
TRBJ2-5 TRBV5-4 TRBD2 . TGTGCCAGCAAACGGACTAGTGGTGAGACCCAGTACTTC CASKRTSGETQYF
TRBJ2-7 TRBV5-5 . . TGTGCCAGCAATGTAGTGGGCAGGGACTACGAGCAGTACTTC CASNVVGRDYEQYF
TRBJ2-7 TRBV27 . few TGTGCCAGCAGTCCCCTGGGGCCAGACGGTTTCTACGAGCAGTACTTC CASSPLGPDGFYEQYF
TRBJ2-3 TRBV24-1 TRBD2 once TGTGCCACCAGTGAACACGGGAGGGGGAATACGCAGTATTTT CATSEHGRGNTQYF
TRBJ2-1 TRBV6-5 TRBD1 . TGTGCCAGCAGTTACTCAGATACAGGGGGCAATGAGCAGTTCTTC CASSYSDTGGNEQFF
TRBJ1-5 TRBV7-2 TRBD1 . TGTGCCAGCAGCTTCACAGGGGCAAGCAATCAGCCCCAGCATTTT CASSFTGASNQPQHF
TRBJ1-1 TRBV5-1 TRBD1 . TGCGCCAGCAGATCCGGGACAGGGGTGAACACTGAAGCTTTCTTT CASRSGTGVNTEAFF
TRBJ2-1 TRBV21-1 . once TGTGCCAGCGAGGAGGATGGGGAGTCCTACAATGAGCAGTTCTTC CASEEDGESYNEQFF
TRBJ2-5 TRBV5-4 TRBD1 . TGTGCCAGCAGCCCTAGGACAGGGGGATTACAAGAGACCCAGTACTTC CASSPRTGGLQETQYF
TRBJ2-3 TRBV27 TRBD1 . TGTGCCAGCAGTAGATTCCCCGGGACAGACACAGATACGCAGTATTTT CASSRFPGTDTDTQYF
TRBJ1-5 TRBV3-1/TRBV3-2 . few TGTGCCAGCAGCCAAGGGAGTCAGCCCCAGCATTTT CASSQGSQPQHF
TRBJ1-6 TRBV27 . few TGTGCCAGCAGTTTAGGGACAAAGAATTCACCCCTCCACTTT CASSLGTKNSPLHF